These 5 T cell receptor beta chains came from one sample sequenced in a study of beta chain features in type 1 diabetes. Study-wide points: In every one of the four CD4+ subsets, TCRB CDR3s were moderately but significantly shorter in Type 1 diabetes patients.

What was sequenced were expressed TCRB transcripts, since all of the isolated RNA had been reverse transcribed. TCRdb's copy holds only in-frame clones and misses some; the assay was immunoSEQ multiplex PCR. The data contain 150,000 to 170,000 clones, 10% to 13% of them seen just once; the ten biggest clones take up 0.5%. Their antigens are not known. Input material: central memory CD4+ T cells from blood. The receptors were sampled from a man aged 25-45 years with type 1 diabetes.

The rearrangement joins TRBV2 to TRBJ2-6; 8 bases map to TRBD2. Germline V CDR1 and CDR2: SNHLY, FYNNEI. V was pared by 4 bases and J by 1 base, with 3 bases of the junction left unmatched. The CDR3 has 16 amino acids. The CDR3 loop reads CASSGTSLSGANVLTF. In DNA form, the CDR3 reads TGTGCCAGCAGTGGGACTAGCCTTTCTGGGGCCAACGTCCTGACTTTC.

In this sample, this clone turned up a few times. The CDR3 loop reads CASSLHPMSLATGHGYTF. CDR3 DNA sequence: TGTGCCAGCAGCTTACACCCTATGTCTTTAGCGACAGGGCATGGCTACACCTTC. The J gene is TRBJ1-2, the V gene TRBV7-8; 7 bases agree with TRBD1. From germline, CDR1 is SGHVS and CDR2 FQNEAQ. V shed 2 bases, J shed 6 bases, and the junction held 18 bases outside the gene matches. The CDR3 is 18 amino acids.

This chain links TRBV5-1 with TRBJ2-3; tentatively, D is TRBD1 (6 bases). This CDR3 region has 15 residues. Germline CDR1 and CDR2: SGHRS and YFSETQ. V was shortened by 4 bases and J by 6 bases, with 18 bases between the two germline ends. CDR3 loop: CASSPGVSQWDTQYF. CDR3 coding DNA: TGCGCCAGCAGCCCAGGGGTTTCGCAATGGGATACGCAGTATTTT. Full variable domain (rest looked up from reference TRBV5-1 and TRBJ2-3): KAGVTQTPRYLIKTRGQQVTLSCSPISGHRSVSWYQQTPGQGLQFLFEYFSETQRNKGNFPGRFSGRQFSNSRSEMNVSTLELGDSALYLCASSPGVSQWDTQYFGPGTRLTVL.

V and J are TRBV7-8 and TRBJ2-3; 8 nucleotides match TRBD2. Per germline, CDR1 SGHVS and CDR2 FQNEAQ. J gave up 4 bases and V 5 bases, and 11 bases lay outside the gene matches. The CDR3 covers 16 residues. CDR3 coding DNA: TGTGCCAGCAGCCCGAGCGGGGGTGGTGGCGCAGATACGCAGTATTTT. This sequence encodes CASSPSGGGGADTQYF.

The rearrangement uses TRBV5-5 and TRBJ2-1; D perhaps matches TRBD2 (7 bases). CDR1 and CDR2 from the germline V gene are SGHKS and YYEKEE (reference sequence). The V end lost 2 bases, the J end lost 6 bases, and 15 bases lay between the germline ends. The CDR3 is 15 amino acids. CDR3 nucleotides: TGTGCCAGCAGCTTAGGGGGGGCGTATGGCAATGAGCAGTTCTTC. This codes for CASSLGGAYGNEQFF.